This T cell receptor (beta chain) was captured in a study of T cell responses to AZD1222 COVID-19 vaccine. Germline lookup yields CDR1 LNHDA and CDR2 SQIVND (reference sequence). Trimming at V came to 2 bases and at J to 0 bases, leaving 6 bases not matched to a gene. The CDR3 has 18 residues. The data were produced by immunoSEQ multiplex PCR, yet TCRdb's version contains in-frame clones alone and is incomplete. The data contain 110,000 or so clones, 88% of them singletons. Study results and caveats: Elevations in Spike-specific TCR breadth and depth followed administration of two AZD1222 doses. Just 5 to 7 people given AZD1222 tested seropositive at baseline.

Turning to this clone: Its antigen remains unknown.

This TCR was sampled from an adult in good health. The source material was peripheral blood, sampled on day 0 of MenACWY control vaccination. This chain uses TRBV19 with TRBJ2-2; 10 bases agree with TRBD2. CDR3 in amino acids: CASSIRSGRVTNTGELFF. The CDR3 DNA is TGTGCCAGTAGTATACGAAGCGGGAGGGTCACGAACACCGGGGAGCTGTTTTTT. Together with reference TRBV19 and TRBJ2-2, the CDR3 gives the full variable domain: DGGITQSPKYLFRKEGQNVTLSCEQNLNHDAMYWYRQDPGQGLRLIYYSQIVNDFQKGDIAEGYSVSREKKESFPLTVTSAQKNPTAFYLCASSIRSGRVTNTGELFFGEGSRLTVL.